This T cell receptor beta chain stems from a study of cytomegalovirus exposure and HLA in healthy donors. The PCR used 60 Vbeta and 13 Jbeta primers. Sequencing was performed with immunoSEQ multiplex PCR; in TCRdb, only in-frame clones are kept and a portion is missing. This table has 160,000 or so clones, 70% to 80% appearing once. Worth noting for this clone: Antigen unknown.

Findings and limits, study-wide: Researchers reported in a later analysis that common viral pathogens appeared linked to several top clusters. A further, later analysis showed that HLA-associated TCR beta chains (compared with equally common others) were more clonally expanded.

V lost 3 bases to trimming and J lost 4 bases, with 9 bases between them. Germline values: CDR1 GTSNPN, CDR2 SVGIG (reference sequence). The CDR3 extends over 12 amino acids. This receptor was obtained from a man aged 30 to 45 in good health and CMV-seropositive. The V and J genes are TRBV30 and TRBJ1-1; the D is unclear. Sequencing was done on a sample of PBMCs. CDR3 in amino acids: CAWRIRVTEAFF. The CDR3, as DNA: TGTGCCTGGAGGATCCGAGTCACTGAAGCTTTCTTT. The entire variable domain, with the rest obtained from reference TRBV30 and TRBJ1-1, is as follows: SQTIHQWPATLVQPVGSPLSLECTVEGTSNPNLYWYRQAAGRGLQLLFYSVGIGQISSEVPQNLSASRPQDRQFILSSKKLLLSDSGFYLCAWRIRVTEAFFGQGTRLTVV.